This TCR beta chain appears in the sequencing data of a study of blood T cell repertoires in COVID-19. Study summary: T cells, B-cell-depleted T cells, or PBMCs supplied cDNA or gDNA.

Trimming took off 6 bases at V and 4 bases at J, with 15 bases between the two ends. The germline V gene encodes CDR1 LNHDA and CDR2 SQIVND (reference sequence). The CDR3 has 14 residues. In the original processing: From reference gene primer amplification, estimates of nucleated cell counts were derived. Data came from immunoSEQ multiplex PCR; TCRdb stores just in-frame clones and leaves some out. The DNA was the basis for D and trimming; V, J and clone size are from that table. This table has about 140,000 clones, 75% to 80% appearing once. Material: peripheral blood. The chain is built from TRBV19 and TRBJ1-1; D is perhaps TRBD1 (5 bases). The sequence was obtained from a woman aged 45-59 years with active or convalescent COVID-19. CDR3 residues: CASRPFQGITEAFF. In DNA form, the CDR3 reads TGTGCCAGTAGGCCCTTTCAGGGAATCACTGAAGCTTTCTTT.